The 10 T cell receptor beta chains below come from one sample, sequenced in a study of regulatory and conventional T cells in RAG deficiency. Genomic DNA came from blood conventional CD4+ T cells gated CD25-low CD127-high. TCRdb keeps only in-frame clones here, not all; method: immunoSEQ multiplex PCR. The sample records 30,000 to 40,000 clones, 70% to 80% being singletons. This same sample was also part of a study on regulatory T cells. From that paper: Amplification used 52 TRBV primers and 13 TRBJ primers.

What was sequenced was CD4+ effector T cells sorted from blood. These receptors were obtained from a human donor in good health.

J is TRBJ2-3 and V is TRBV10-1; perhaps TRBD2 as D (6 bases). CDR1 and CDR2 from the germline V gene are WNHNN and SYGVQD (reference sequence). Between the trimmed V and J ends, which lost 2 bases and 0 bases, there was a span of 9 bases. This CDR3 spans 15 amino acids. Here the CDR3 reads CASSEHGGSTDTQYF. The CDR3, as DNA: TGCGCCAGCAGTGAGCACGGGGGTAGCACAGATACGCAGTATTTT.

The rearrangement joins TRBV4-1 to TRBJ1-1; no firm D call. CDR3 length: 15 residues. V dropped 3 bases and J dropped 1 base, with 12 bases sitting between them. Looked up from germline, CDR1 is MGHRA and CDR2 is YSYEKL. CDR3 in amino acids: CASSQRPRKNTEAFF. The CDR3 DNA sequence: TGCGCCAGCAGCCAGCGGCCCAGAAAGAACACTGAAGCTTTCTTT.

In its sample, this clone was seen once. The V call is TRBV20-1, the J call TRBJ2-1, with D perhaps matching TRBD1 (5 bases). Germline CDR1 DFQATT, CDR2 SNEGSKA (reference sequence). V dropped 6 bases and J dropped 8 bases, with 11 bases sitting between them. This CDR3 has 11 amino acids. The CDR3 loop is CSAHRGHEQFF. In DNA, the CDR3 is TGCAGTGCCCATAGGGGCCATGAGCAGTTCTTC.

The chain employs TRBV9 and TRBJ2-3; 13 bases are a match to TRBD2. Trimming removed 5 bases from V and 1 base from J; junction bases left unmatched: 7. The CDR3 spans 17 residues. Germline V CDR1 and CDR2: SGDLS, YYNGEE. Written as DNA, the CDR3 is TGTGCCAGCAGGCCTGGGACTAGCGGGGAGGGCACAGATACGCAGTATTTT. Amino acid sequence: CASRPGTSGEGTDTQYF.

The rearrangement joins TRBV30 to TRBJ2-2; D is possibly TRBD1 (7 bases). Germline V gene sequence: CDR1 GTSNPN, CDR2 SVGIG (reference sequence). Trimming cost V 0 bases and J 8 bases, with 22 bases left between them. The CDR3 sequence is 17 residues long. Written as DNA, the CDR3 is TGTGCCTGGAGTGTACTCTTGGTGACAGGGCGGGGTGGGGAGCTGTTTTTT. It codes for CAWSVLLVTGRGGELFF. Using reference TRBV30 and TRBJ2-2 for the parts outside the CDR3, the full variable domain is SQTIHQWPATLVQPVGSPLSLECTVEGTSNPNLYWYRQAAGRGLQLLFYSVGIGQISSEVPQNLSASRPQDRQFILSSKKLLLSDSGFYLCAWSVLLVTGRGGELFFGEGSRLTVL.

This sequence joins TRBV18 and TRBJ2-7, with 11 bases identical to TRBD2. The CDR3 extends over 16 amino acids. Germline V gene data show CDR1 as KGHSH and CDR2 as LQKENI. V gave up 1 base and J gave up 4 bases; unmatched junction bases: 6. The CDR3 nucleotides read TGTGCCAGCTCACCACGACTAGCGGGGACTATGTACGAGCAGTACTTC. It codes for CASSPRLAGTMYEQYF.

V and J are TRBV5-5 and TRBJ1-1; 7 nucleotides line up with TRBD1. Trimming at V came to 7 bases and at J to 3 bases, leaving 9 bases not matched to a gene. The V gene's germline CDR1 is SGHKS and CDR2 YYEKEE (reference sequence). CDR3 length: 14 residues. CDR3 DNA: TGTGCCAGCGGATACCAGGGGGTTGACACTGAAGCTTTCTTT. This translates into CASGYQGVDTEAFF.

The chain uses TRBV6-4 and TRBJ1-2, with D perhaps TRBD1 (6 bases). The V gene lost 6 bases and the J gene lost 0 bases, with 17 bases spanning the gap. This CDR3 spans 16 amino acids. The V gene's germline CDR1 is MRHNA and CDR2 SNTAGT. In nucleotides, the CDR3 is TGTGCCAGCAGACGGACAATGGACAGTCCTAACTATGGCTACACCTTC. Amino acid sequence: CASRRTMDSPNYGYTF.

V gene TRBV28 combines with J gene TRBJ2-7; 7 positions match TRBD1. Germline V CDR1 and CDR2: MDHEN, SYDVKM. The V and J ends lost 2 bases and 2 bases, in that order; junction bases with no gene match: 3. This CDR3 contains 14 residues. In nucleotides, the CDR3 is TGTGCCAGCAGTTTAGGACAGGCAACCTACGAGCAGTACTTC. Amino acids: CASSLGQATYEQYF.

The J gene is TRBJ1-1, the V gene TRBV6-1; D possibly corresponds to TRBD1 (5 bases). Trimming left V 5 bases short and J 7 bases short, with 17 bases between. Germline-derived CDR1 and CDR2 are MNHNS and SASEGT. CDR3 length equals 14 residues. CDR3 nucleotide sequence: TGTGCCAGCAGTCTCTCGCGGACATCTCTTGAAGCTTTCTTT. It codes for CASSLSRTSLEAFF.